The clone carrying this TCR beta chain was recorded a few times. This record belongs to a study of T cell repertoires in cytomegalovirus infection. MiXCR was run by TCRdb on the reads, yielding one entry per CDR3 protein. In the table there are roughly 230,000 distinct CDR3 sequences, over 15% of which are singletons. The CDR3 contains 14 residues. Germline V gene sequence: CDR1 DFQATT, CDR2 SNEGSKA (reference sequence). V dropped 2 bases and J dropped 4; count of bases not matched to a gene: 2. Sequenced: CD8+ T cells from PBMCs. The TCR originated in a human donor in good health (CMV status not recorded). Some clones in this sample may be carry-over from other donors' samples. The V and J genes are TRBV20-1 and TRBJ2-2; 9 bases map to TRBD2. The CDR3 spells CSARRRGGTGELFF. For the CDR3, the DNA is TGCAGTGCTAGACGGCGGGGGGGCACCGGGGAGCTGTTTTTT.